Below, one TCR beta chain is given with its context. The antigen is unknown. TCRdb called the reads again in MiXCR, with one record for every CDR3 protein. The sample yields approximately 1,000,000 distinct CDR3 sequences, roughly 30% seen once. The sample belongs to a study of T cell repertoires in cytomegalovirus infection. Study results and caveats: Predominance within the ex vivo response was attributable to HLA-C-restricted CMV-specific TCR beta clonotypes.

Germline V gene data show CDR1 as DFQATT and CDR2 as SNEGSKA (reference sequence). Trimming stripped 5 bases from V and 4 bases from J, with 11 bases between. The CDR3 loop spans 12 amino acids. The TCR sequence derives from a human donor in good health (CMV status not recorded). Some clones in this sample may be carry-over from other donors' samples. The chain joins TRBV20-1 to TRBJ1-2; D gene ambiguous. The source was cultured CD8+ T cells from PBMCs, collected from culture after CMV antigen stimulation. The DNA of the CDR3 is TGCAGTGCTGCCGGGAACAGCTATGGCTACACCTTC. It codes for CSAAGNSYGYTF.